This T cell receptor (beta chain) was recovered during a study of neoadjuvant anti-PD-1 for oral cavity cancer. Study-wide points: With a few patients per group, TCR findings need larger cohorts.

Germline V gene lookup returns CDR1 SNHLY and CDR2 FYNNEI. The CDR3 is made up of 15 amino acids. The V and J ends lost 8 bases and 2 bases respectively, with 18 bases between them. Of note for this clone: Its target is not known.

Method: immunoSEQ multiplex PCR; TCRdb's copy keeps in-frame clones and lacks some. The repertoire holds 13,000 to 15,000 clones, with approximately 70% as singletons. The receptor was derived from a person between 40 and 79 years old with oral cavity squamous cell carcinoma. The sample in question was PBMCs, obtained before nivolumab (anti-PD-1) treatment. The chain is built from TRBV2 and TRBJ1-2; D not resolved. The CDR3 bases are TGTGCCAGCCTAGGTGAGTTCGTGGAGAACTATGGCTACACCTTC. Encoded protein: CASLGEFVENYGYTF. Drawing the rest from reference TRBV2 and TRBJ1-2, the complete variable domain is EPEVTQTPSHQVTQMGQEVILRCVPISNHLYFYWYRQILGQKVEFLVSFYNNEISEKSEIFDDQFSVERPDGSNFTLKIRSTKLEDSAMYFCASLGEFVENYGYTFGSGTRLTVV.